This TCR beta chain was retrieved from a study of metastatic and nonmetastatic thyroid tumors. Turning to the study itself: Peripheral blood and tumor or nodule samples from malignant and benign thyroid patients were compared. Study-level findings and limits: Within blood and tumor, benign nodules reportedly had significantly lower TCR beta diversity than malignant thyroid tumors did.

In the original workflow: The distant-metastasis classifier for papillary thyroid cancer was built from CDR3 differences across clinicopathological groups. TCRdb re-called clones from the PCR reads using MiXCR. TCRdb, rather than the study authors, made the V and J calls. The sample contains more than 20,000 clones, 15% to 20% of which appear only once. Among the patients, none had received any treatment before thyroid surgery. This clone is labeled medium-sized. Its antigen is still unknown. Sequencing used adjacent normal tissue. This TCR came from a male donor with papillary thyroid cancer or a benign thyroid nodule (not recorded which). Some clones in this sample may be carry-over from other donors' samples.

The CDR3 reads CASTPTENTGELFF. DNA for the CDR3: TGTGCCAGCACCCCGACAGAAAACACCGGGGAGCTGTTTTTT. V usage is TRBV12-3 or TRBV12-4 and J usage is TRBJ2-2; D might be TRBD1 (5 bases). The V gene lost 7 bases and the J gene lost 2 bases, with 11 bases spanning the gap. This CDR3 is 14 amino acids long.